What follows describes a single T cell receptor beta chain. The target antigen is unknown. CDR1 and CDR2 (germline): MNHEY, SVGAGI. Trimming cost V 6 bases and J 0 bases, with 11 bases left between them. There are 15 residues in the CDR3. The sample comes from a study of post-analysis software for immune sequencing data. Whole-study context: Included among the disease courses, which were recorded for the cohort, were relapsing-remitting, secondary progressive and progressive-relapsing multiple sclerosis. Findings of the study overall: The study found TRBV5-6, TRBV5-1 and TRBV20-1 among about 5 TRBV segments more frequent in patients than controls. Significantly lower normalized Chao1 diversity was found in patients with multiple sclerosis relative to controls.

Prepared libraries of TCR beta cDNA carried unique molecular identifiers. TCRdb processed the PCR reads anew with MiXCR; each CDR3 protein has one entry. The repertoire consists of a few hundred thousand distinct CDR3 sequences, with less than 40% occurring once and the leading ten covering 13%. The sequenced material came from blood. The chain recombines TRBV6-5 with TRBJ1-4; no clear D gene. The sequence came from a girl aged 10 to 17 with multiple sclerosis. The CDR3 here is CASRASIATNEKLFF. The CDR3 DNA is TGTGCCAGCAGGGCCAGCATTGCAACTAATGAAAAACTGTTTTTT.